This T cell receptor beta chain was identified during a study of T cells after yellow fever vaccination. TCRdb itself ran the 5' RACE reads through MiXCR, one entry per CDR3 protein. Here the sample spans hundreds of thousands of distinct CDR3 sequences, roughly a sixth being singletons. The sample holds many counts of this clonotype. This CDR3 contains 15 residues. CDR1 is MNHEY and CDR2 is SVGAGI in the germline V gene. The junction had 8 bases not matched to a gene; V was cut back by 7 bases and J by 4 bases. The chain employs TRBV6-5 and TRBJ2-5; 11 bases fit TRBD1. The sequenced sample was PBMCs, obtained before the yellow fever booster vaccination. The clonotype was recovered from a man aged 18 to 29 who received the YFV17D yellow fever vaccine. CDR3 nucleotides: TGTGCCAGCAATCGAAGGACAGGGGGCCGAGAGACCCAGTACTTC. It translates to CASNRRTGGRETQYF.